This T cell receptor (beta chain) was profiled in a study of T cell clusters in autoimmune cytopenias. Tens of thousands of genome equivalents of blood DNA were amplified for TRB. The CDR3 runs 17 residues. The germline V gene has CDR1 MNHNS and CDR2 SASEGT. TRB was amplified by touch-down multiplex PCR, primer pools A and B combined. TCRdb reprocessed the multiplex PCR reads, with one entry per CDR3 protein and no DNA. The sample totals about 7,400 distinct CDR3 sequences; its top ten clones hold under 25%. These same records also appear under a second study, on T cell repertoires in aging, cancer and after chemotherapy.

The V and J genes are TRBV6-1 and TRBJ1-5; the TRBD1 assignment by TCRdb is unverifiable without DNA. What was sequenced was peripheral blood. This TCR came from a human donor in good health. CDR3 amino acids: CASSEIRGGYSNQPQHF.